This is a list of T cell receptor beta chains from one sample in a study of blood T cell repertoires in COVID-19. Produced via immunoSEQ multiplex PCR; TCRdb's table is partial and in-frame only. The sample records about 200,000 clones, approximately 84% being singletons. The sample comprised peripheral blood. The source of these receptors is a woman in her forties or fifties with active or convalescent COVID-19. CDR3s include the opening cysteine and the closing phenylalanine or tryptophan. The D gene is left open where the match is weak.

>-|TRBV9|TRBJ2-1
TGTGCCAGCAGTACCTGGGGCTACTTGGCCAATGAGCAGTTCTTC
CASSTWGYLANEQFF
>-|TRBV9|TRBJ2-3
TGTGCCAGCAGCGCGACTTCTACAAGCACAGATACGCAGTATTTT
CASSATSTSTDTQYF
>-|TRBV19|TRBJ2-5
TGTGCCAGTAGAATGGGGGGGGCAGGAGAGACCCAGTACTTC
CASRMGGAGETQYF
>-|TRBV5-4|TRBJ1-2
TGTGCCAGCAGCTCCCCCCACAGGTCTAACTATGGCTACACCTTC
CASSSPHRSNYGYTF
>-|TRBV28|TRBJ2-7
TGTGCCAGCAGTTTAGTTAAGAGGACTATCTCCTACGAGCAGTACTTC
CASSLVKRTISYEQYF
>-|TRBV3-1/TRBV3-2|TRBJ1-1
TGTGCCAGCAGCCAAGATACGTCAGGATTTGAAGCTTTCTTT
CASSQDTSGFEAFF
>-|TRBV6-2/TRBV6-3|TRBJ2-5
TGTGCCAGCAGTTACCGAGGGACTTTTCAAGAGACCCAGTACTTC
CASSYRGTFQETQYF
>TRBD1|TRBV7-8|TRBJ2-2
TGTGCCAGCAGCCGAAAAGGACAGGGGTACGCCGGGGAGCTGTTTTTT
CASSRKGQGYAGELFF
>-|TRBV19|TRBJ1-3
TGTGCCAGTAACAGGGCTGGAAACACCATATATTTT
CASNRAGNTIYF
>TRBD1|TRBV10-3|TRBJ2-1
TGTGCCATCAGTGACTCGGACAGGGTAGCCAATGAGCAGTTCTTC
CAISDSDRVANEQFF
>-|TRBV12-3/TRBV12-4|TRBJ1-6
TGTGCCAGCAGTTTTTCGGATTCACCCCTCCACTTT
CASSFSDSPLHF
>TRBD1|TRBV28|TRBJ1-5
TGTGCCAGCAGTTTAAGGGGCCAGGGGGCGGGTCAGCCCCAGCATTTT
CASSLRGQGAGQPQHF
>TRBD1|TRBV5-1|TRBJ1-1
TGCGCCAGCAGTACACAGGGGGCATCCACTGAAGCTTTCTTT
CASSTQGASTEAFF
>TRBD2|TRBV10-3|TRBJ2-7
TGTGCCATCAGCGGACTAGCGGGAGGGAGCTCCTACGAGCAGTACTTC
CAISGLAGGSSYEQYF
>TRBD1|TRBV28|TRBJ1-4
TGTGCCAGCAGTTTCCGACAGGGGAGAAAGGAAAAACTGTTTTTT
CASSFRQGRKEKLFF
>TRBD2|TRBV20-1|TRBJ2-7
TGCAGTGCTAGTGGTCTGAGACTAGCCACCTACGAGCAGTACTTC
CSASGLRLATYEQYF
>-|TRBV19|TRBJ1-5
TGTGCCAGTAGTATTAGACAGGGCAATCAGCCCCAGCATTTT
CASSIRQGNQPQHF
>TRBD2|TRBV30|TRBJ2-5
TGTGCCTGGAGCCCCCGACTAGCGTGGGGAGAGACCCAGTACTTC
CAWSPRLAWGETQYF
>-|TRBV25-1|TRBJ2-1
TGTGCCAGCAGTGAATATAGTGGGGAGCGTGAGCAGTTCTTC
CASSEYSGEREQFF
>TRBD2|TRBV6-2/TRBV6-3|TRBJ2-5
TGTGCCAGCAGTAGGGGACTAGCGGGGGGCCTGGAGACCCAGTACTTC
CASSRGLAGGLETQYF
>TRBD2|TRBV11-3|TRBJ2-1
TGTGCCAGCAGCTTATTCTCGACGGTGCGGGGGGCCTACAATGAGCAGTTCTTC
CASSLFSTVRGAYNEQFF
>TRBD2|TRBV3-1/TRBV3-2|TRBJ2-5
TGTGCCAGCAGCCTCCCCAGGGCTGGACTAGCGGGCCAAGAGACCCAGTACTTC
CASSLPRAGLAGQETQYF
>-|TRBV21-1|TRBJ1-1
TGTGCCAGCAGCAAACGGACAGGGAACACTGAAGCTTTCTTT
CASSKRTGNTEAFF
>TRBD1|TRBV18|TRBJ1-2
TGTGCCAGCTCCCCACGGGGACAGGGCCTCGCCTACACCTTC
CASSPRGQGLAYTF
>TRBD1|TRBV3-1/TRBV3-2|TRBJ1-4
TGTGCCAGCAGCCAAGGCGTCCCGGGACAGGGGGCGTCTAATGAAAAACTGTTTTTT
CASSQGVPGQGASNEKLFF
>-|TRBV18|TRBJ1-3
TGTGCCAGCTCACCGGGACATCAAAACACCATATATTTT
CASSPGHQNTIYF